These 24 T cell receptor beta chains were sequenced from one sample in a study of beta chain features in type 1 diabetes. The entirety of the isolated RNA underwent reverse transcription, so expressed TCRB transcripts were sequenced. This table comes from immunoSEQ multiplex PCR, and its TCRdb copy is limited to in-frame clones, with some not included. This table holds more than 250,000 clones, approximately 24% found once. Their antigens remain unidentified. General study findings and limits: Moderate yet significant TCRB CDR3 shortening was seen in Type 1 diabetes patients in all four CD4+ subsets.

Specimen: naive CD4+ T cells from blood. The receptors were gathered from a woman under 40 with type 1 diabetes.

The chain recombines TRBV7-9 with TRBJ2-7; 10 bases line up with TRBD1. This CDR3 is 15 amino acids long. The germline V gene has CDR1 SEHNR and CDR2 FQNEAQ (reference sequence). V was clipped by 5 bases and J by 5 bases; unmatched bases: 9. CDR3 residues: CASSRTGTGAHEQYF. As DNA, the CDR3 is TGTGCCAGCAGCCGGACCGGGACAGGGGCCCACGAGCAGTACTTC.

This clone has only a few counts. CDR3 sequence reads: CASSLLAGEVYEQYF. The CDR3 DNA follows: TGTGCCAGCAGCTTATTAGCGGGAGAGGTCTACGAGCAGTACTTC. This chain joins TRBV7-2 and TRBJ2-7; 9 positions match TRBD2. CDR1 and CDR2 (germline): SGHTA, FQGNSA. The trim removed 2 bases at V and 3 bases at J, leaving 5 bases unmatched. The CDR3 covers 15 residues.

The chain carries TRBV4-1 and TRBJ1-2; the D gene is possibly TRBD1 (5 bases). Germline-derived CDR1 and CDR2 are MGHRA and YSYEKL. V was clipped by 1 base and J by 0 bases, with 9 bases between them. The CDR3 consists of 15 residues. The CDR3 sequence: CASSQGAGPNYGYTF. The CDR3 DNA reads as TGCGCCAGCAGCCAAGGCGCAGGGCCTAACTATGGCTACACCTTC.

This chain links TRBV7-2 with TRBJ1-2; 7 bases line up with TRBD1. The CDR3 extends over 11 amino acids. V lost 5 bases and J lost 6; bases outside the gene matches: 0. Germline loops: CDR1 SGHTA, CDR2 FQGNSA. The CDR3 protein is CASSQGDGYTF. In nucleotides, the CDR3 is TGTGCCAGCAGCCAGGGGGATGGCTACACCTTC.

This clone was seen a handful of times. This rearrangement joins TRBV2 to TRBJ2-1; possibly TRBD2 for D (6 bases). CDR1 and CDR2 (germline): SNHLY, FYNNEI. The ends were cut back, 10 bases at V and 0 bases at J, with 13 bases in the middle. The CDR3 is made up of 14 amino acids. The CDR3 reads CATLMGGSYNEQFF. In nucleotides, the CDR3 is TGTGCCACCCTCATGGGGGGCTCCTACAATGAGCAGTTCTTC.

The V and J genes are TRBV4-1 and TRBJ2-4; a weak D match, TRBD2 (5 bases). V lost 3 bases to trimming and J lost 0 bases, with 15 bases between them. This CDR3 is 17 amino acids long. Looked up from germline, CDR1 is MGHRA and CDR2 is YSYEKL. The CDR3 DNA is TGCGCCAGCAGCCAGTCGGAGCGGTCTTTAGCCAAAAACATTCAGTACTTC. It specifies CASSQSERSLAKNIQYF.

The CDR3 protein is CSVESGQGWGYTF. The CDR3 DNA reads TGCAGCGTTGAATCCGGACAGGGCTGGGGCTACACCTTC. The gene calls are TRBV29-1 and TRBJ1-2, with TRBD1 matching over 8 bases. This CDR3 has 13 amino acids. The V gene end was trimmed by 2 bases and the J gene end by 8 bases; junction bases not matched to a gene: 7. Germline loops: CDR1 SQVTM, CDR2 ANQGSEA.

This clone has more than one count but fewer than ten. The chain has TRBV4-1 and TRBJ1-5, with 7 bases fitting TRBD1. Germline CDR1 reads MGHRA; CDR2 reads YSYEKL. This CDR3 has 15 residues. The V and J ends lost 2 bases and 6 bases, in that order; junction bases with no gene match: 7. CDR3 region: CASSQPDRVSQPQHF. DNA for the CDR3: TGCGCCAGCAGCCAACCCGACAGGGTTTCTCAGCCCCAGCATTTT.

The J gene is TRBJ1-2, the V gene TRBV19, with 8 bases lining up with TRBD1. Germline-derived CDR1 and CDR2 are LNHDA and SQIVND (reference sequence). V trimming: 6 bases; J trimming: 4 bases; junction bases outside the gene matches: 7. The CDR3 has 14 residues. CDR3: CASSSGTGSYGYTF. CDR3 nucleotides: TGTGCCAGTAGCTCCGGGACAGGATCCTATGGCTACACCTTC.

In the case of this clone: Other DNA sequences of this sample code for an identical CDR3. This chain uses TRBV10-3 with TRBJ2-3, with D unresolved. The CDR3 has 12 amino acids. Germline V gives CDR1 ENHRY, CDR2 SYGVKD. The V and J ends lost 3 bases and 1 base respectively, with 2 bases between them. CDR3 sequence: CAISDGTDTQYF. For the CDR3, the DNA is TGTGCCATCAGTGACGGCACAGATACGCAGTATTTT.

This clone appeared a few times. The CDR3: CASSTARETQYF. The CDR3 nucleotides are TGTGCCAGCAGCACTGCTAGAGAGACCCAGTACTTC. The chain recombines TRBV7-9 with TRBJ2-5; no firm D call. Trimming took off 5 bases at V and 4 bases at J, with 8 bases between the two ends. This CDR3 has 12 residues. Germline V gene lookup returns CDR1 SEHNR and CDR2 FQNEAQ (reference sequence).

On this clone: This same CDR3 is encoded by further DNA sequences in the sample. V gene TRBV9 combines with J gene TRBJ2-7; 10 positions agree with TRBD2. This CDR3 spans 15 amino acids. J gave up 4 bases and V 0 bases, and 4 bases lay outside the gene matches. Germline values: CDR1 SGDLS, CDR2 YYNGEE. DNA of the CDR3: TGTGCCAGCAGCGTAGCGGCTAGCGGGAGTTACGAGCAGTACTTC. It yields the protein CASSVAASGSYEQYF.

This chain uses TRBV18 with TRBJ2-1; 7 nucleotides align to TRBD1. The CDR3 length is 14 residues. J was trimmed by 10 bases and V by 2 bases; bases with no gene match: 8. Germline V gene lookup returns CDR1 KGHSH and CDR2 LQKENI. In DNA form, the CDR3 reads TGTGCCAGCTCACCATATTACAGGGGAGAAGAGCAGTTCTTC. Amino acids: CASSPYYRGEEQFF.

The chain recombines TRBV4-1 with TRBJ2-5, with D perhaps TRBD1 (6 bases). The CDR3 spans 14 residues. The germline V gene has CDR1 MGHRA and CDR2 YSYEKL. V was shortened by 4 bases and J by 3 bases, with 12 bases between the two germline ends. The CDR3 DNA reads TGCGCCAGCAGCCGGACAGCCTTGGAAGAGACCCAGTACTTC. Translating gives CASSRTALEETQYF.

A few counts support this clone. The chain has TRBV7-2 and TRBJ2-2, with no clear D. Germline CDR1 is SGHTA and CDR2 is FQGNSA. Trimming pared 1 base from V and 6 bases from J, leaving 3 bases between. The CDR3 has 12 residues. The CDR3 DNA sequence: TGTGCCAGCAGCTTAGACTCCGGGGAGCTGTTTTTT. This gives the protein CASSLDSGELFF. Filled out from reference TRBV7-2 and TRBJ2-2, the complete variable domain reads GAGVSQSPSNKVTEKGKDVELRCDPISGHTALYWYRQSLGQGLEFLIYFQGNSAPDKSGLPSDRFSAERTGGSVSTLTIQRTQQEDSAVYLCASSLDSGELFFGEGSRLTVL.

This clone was seen only once. This sequence joins TRBV9 and TRBJ2-3, with D possibly matching TRBD2 (6 bases). The CDR3 loop spans 16 amino acids. CDR1 and CDR2 (germline): SGDLS, YYNGEE. With 3 bases removed from V and 5 bases from J, the gap between germline ends came to 19 bases. The CDR3 nucleotides are TGTGCCAGCAGCGGAGAGTTGACTAGTCTTATAGATACGCAGTATTTT. Amino acid sequence: CASSGELTSLIDTQYF.

The CDR3 is CASSSLRNQPQHF. DNA for the CDR3: TGTGCCAGTAGCTCCTTACGGAATCAGCCCCAGCATTTT. The chain employs TRBV19 and TRBJ1-5; unclear D gene. The CDR3 is 13 amino acids. V was trimmed by 6 bases and J by 4 bases, leaving 10 bases between them. Germline CDR1 is LNHDA and CDR2 is SQIVND (reference sequence).

The J gene is TRBJ2-5, the V gene TRBV29-1, with 8 nucleotides matching TRBD1. J gave up 5 bases and V 4 bases, and 15 bases lay outside the gene matches. The germline CDR1 and CDR2 sequences are SQVTM and ANQGSEA. There are 16 residues in the CDR3. CDR3 DNA: TGCAGCGTTGCCGGACAGGGTATAGGAGTGAGGGAGACCCAGTACTTC. Translation: CSVAGQGIGVRETQYF.

The chain employs TRBV29-1 and TRBJ1-1; TRBD1 agrees at 7 bases. This CDR3 is built from 14 residues. Germline loops: CDR1 SQVTM, CDR2 ANQGSEA. The CDR3 DNA is TGCAGTGCACATCCCCGACAGGGGAACACTGAAGCTTTCTTT. It yields the protein CSAHPRQGNTEAFF.

This clone has just a few counts. The J gene is TRBJ1-2, the V gene TRBV9, with D unclear. The CDR3 spans 15 residues. The V end lost 4 bases, the J end lost 1 base, and 14 bases lay between the germline ends. The germline V gene encodes CDR1 SGDLS and CDR2 YYNGEE. Here the CDR3 DNA reads TGTGCCAGCAGCTGGGGAGGCAAACTTAACTATGGCTACACCTTC. This codes for CASSWGGKLNYGYTF.

The gene calls are TRBV2 and TRBJ2-3; 10 bases match TRBD2. The CDR3 is 15 amino acids. In germline, CDR1 is SNHLY, CDR2 FYNNEI. With 5 bases clipped from V and 3 bases from J, the junction kept 5 bases outside the gene matches. The DNA for the CDR3 is TGTGCCAGCAGTCTAACTAGCGGGAATACAGATACGCAGTATTTT. Its protein is CASSLTSGNTDTQYF.

This rearrangement joins TRBV7-3 to TRBJ2-2; 8 bases are a match to TRBD2. J lost 5 bases, V lost 5 bases, and 10 bases had no gene match. Per germline, CDR1 SGHTA and CDR2 FQGTGA. The CDR3 loop spans 16 amino acids. CDR3 residues: CASSPPTGGPTGELFF. The CDR3 DNA sequence: TGTGCCAGCAGCCCCCCCACGGGAGGGCCAACCGGGGAGCTGTTTTTT.

This clone was detected only a few times. V gene TRBV29-1 combines with J gene TRBJ2-5; D perhaps matches TRBD2 (5 bases). The DNA end is a closer match to TRBJ2-7, so the J assignment may be wrong. This CDR3 comprises 13 residues. The germline V gene has CDR1 SQVTM and CDR2 ANQGSEA. This chain's CDR3 is CSADPGGPNEQYF. As DNA, the CDR3 is TGCAGCGCCGACCCGGGCGGGCCGAACGAGCAGTACTTC.

The chain links TRBV9 to TRBJ2-1; 7 bases agree with TRBD2. This CDR3 comprises 16 residues. The germline V gene has CDR1 SGDLS and CDR2 YYNGEE. Trimming cost V 0 bases and J 0 bases; bases outside gene matches: 3. The CDR3 DNA reads TGTGCCAGCAGCGTAGGGGGCGGGAGCTCCTACAATGAGCAGTTCTTC. Translating it yields CASSVGGGSSYNEQFF.